This T cell receptor beta chain was identified during a study of ipilimumab plus nivolumab after autologous stem cell transplantation. Study at large: Typical patient got roughly 5 ipilimumab doses and roughly 8 nivolumab doses (median).

This table comes from immunoSEQ multiplex PCR, and its TCRdb copy is limited to in-frame clones, with some not included. The repertoire holds 17,000 or so clones, with around 80% as singletons. CDR1 and CDR2 (germline): SGHRS, YFSETQ. V was clipped by 4 bases and J by 0 bases, with 13 bases between them. The CDR3 spans 15 residues. Patients got ipilimumab 1 mg/kg beginning 14 to 28 days post-transplant. Patients received nivolumab 3 mg/kg at weeks 1, 4, 7, 10, then fortnightly to week 26. The V and J genes are TRBV5-1 and TRBJ1-1; D might be TRBD1 (5 bases). The source was PBMCs, collected in a trial of ipilimumab plus nivolumab as post-transplant consolidation. The receptor comes from a male donor with diffuse large B-cell lymphoma. The CDR3 loop reads CASSPGAALNTEAFF. The CDR3 DNA sequence: TGCGCCAGCAGCCCCGGGGCAGCTCTGAACACTGAAGCTTTCTTT.